These 2 T cell receptor beta chains came from one sample sequenced in a study of graft-versus-host responses after intestinal transplantation. Method: immunoSEQ multiplex PCR; TCRdb's copy keeps in-frame clones and lacks some. The sample lists some 45,000 clones; more than 85% were seen once. Sample: PBMCs, taken 524 days after transplant. All receptors derive from a human patient who received an intestinal transplant, so some T cells may come from the graft donor.

This chain joins TRBV15 and TRBJ2-5; possibly TRBD1 or TRBD2 for D (5 bases each). The CDR3 has 13 amino acids. V was cut by 5 bases and J by 2 bases, with 9 bases left in between. In germline, CDR1 is LNHNV, CDR2 YYDKDF (reference sequence). The CDR3 DNA follows: TGTGCCACCAGCTGGGACCAGCAAGAGACCCAGTACTTC. Protein: CATSWDQQETQYF.

The chain recombines TRBV15 with TRBJ1-1; D is unclear. CDR1 is LNHNV, CDR2 YYDKDF, per germline (reference sequence). Deletions cut 0 bases from V and 2 bases from J, with 7 bases between. The CDR3 is 14 amino acids. CDR3 in amino acids: CATSRESGNTEAFF. The CDR3 nucleotides are TGTGCCACCAGCAGAGAGTCAGGTAACACTGAAGCTTTCTTT.